A selection of T cell receptor beta chains follows, all from one sample in a study of T cell responses to AZD1222 COVID-19 vaccine. Only in-frame clones appear in the TCRdb table, and some are missing; sequencing was by immunoSEQ multiplex PCR. The profile shows some 150,000 clones, over 75% of them singletons. The material sequenced was peripheral blood, taken 28 days after the second AZD1222 dose. Receptors were obtained from an adult who received the AZD1222 COVID-19 vaccine. Each CDR3 is given with its conserved first and last residue. The D gene is left open where the match is weak. The size field is filled for only some rows; it gives once, few, many or a size class.

size	J	D	V	CDR3	DNA
once	TRBJ2-3	NA	TRBV7-9	CASAALATTDTQYF	TGTGCCAGCGCCGCACTAGCAACCACAGATACGCAGTATTTT
NA	TRBJ2-1	TRBD2	TRBV15	CATGTAGGSGNEQFF	TGTGCCACCGGGACAGCGGGAGGGTCGGGGAATGAGCAGTTCTTC
NA	TRBJ1-1	NA	TRBV12-5	CASLPRAEAFF	TGTGCTAGTTTACCTAGGGCTGAAGCTTTCTTT
NA	TRBJ2-2	TRBD2	TRBV27	CASSLRLAGGPTGELFF	TGTGCCAGCAGCCTTCGACTAGCGGGAGGGCCAACCGGGGAGCTGTTTTTT
few	TRBJ1-5	NA	TRBV5-1	CASSLGLGNNQPQHF	TGCGCCAGCAGCTTGGGGTTGGGGAACAATCAGCCCCAGCATTTT
NA	TRBJ2-3	TRBD2	TRBV5-4	CASSLGRGGSTDTQYF	TGTGCCAGCAGCTTAGGGAGGGGCGGGAGCACAGATACGCAGTATTTT
once	TRBJ2-2	NA	TRBV2	CASRTGPNTGELFF	TGTGCCAGCAGGACAGGTCCCAACACCGGGGAGCTGTTTTTT
NA	TRBJ1-1	TRBD1	TRBV10-3	CAMGQGVNTEAFF	TGTGCCATGGGACAGGGGGTAAACACTGAAGCTTTCTTT
NA	TRBJ1-1	NA	TRBV7-2	CASSLALTEAFF	TGTGCCAGCAGCTTAGCATTGACTGAAGCTTTCTTT
NA	TRBJ2-5	TRBD2	TRBV19	CASSPVGGTETQYF	TGTGCCAGCTCTCCCGTCGGGGGGACAGAGACCCAGTACTTC
NA	TRBJ1-5	NA	TRBV18	CASSPSTDNQPQHF	TGTGCCAGCTCACCATCGACAGACAATCAGCCCCAGCATTTT
NA	TRBJ2-5	TRBD2	TRBV5-5	CASSAWTSGTQETQYF	TGTGCCAGCAGCGCATGGACTAGCGGGACCCAAGAGACCCAGTACTTC
NA	TRBJ1-1	TRBD1	TRBV2	CASSFGQGTMNTEAFF	TGTGCCAGCAGCTTTGGACAGGGGACGATGAACACTGAAGCTTTCTTT
once	TRBJ1-3	NA	TRBV10-1	CASRQVSGNTIYF	TGCGCCAGCAGACAGGTCTCTGGAAACACCATATATTTT
NA	TRBJ1-1	TRBD1	TRBV6-6	CASTFGQGNTEAFF	TGTGCCAGCACCTTCGGACAGGGGAACACTGAAGCTTTCTTT
many	TRBJ2-4	NA	TRBV10-3	CAISESGTAKNIQYF	TGTGCCATCAGTGAGTCCGGGACAGCCAAAAACATTCAGTACTTC
NA	TRBJ2-3	TRBD1	TRBV5-1	CASSLGTGGYDTQYF	TGCGCCAGCAGCTTGGGGACAGGGGGCTATGATACGCAGTATTTT
few	TRBJ2-5	NA	TRBV4-2	CASSYLRDSPATQYF	TGTGCCAGCAGCTACCTCCGGGACTCCCCCGCAACCCAGTACTTC
NA	TRBJ2-7	NA	TRBV19	CASSTGLSYEQYF	TGTGCCAGTAGTACGGGACTTTCCTACGAGCAGTACTTC
once	TRBJ1-5	NA	TRBV23-1	CASSYSSPKQPQHF	TGCGCCAGCAGTTACTCCAGTCCTAAACAGCCCCAGCATTTT
NA	TRBJ1-2	NA	TRBV12-3/TRBV12-4	CASSLGPIHGYTF	TGTGCCAGCAGTCTAGGGCCTATCCATGGCTACACCTTC
many	TRBJ1-1	TRBD1	TRBV19	CASRLDRGPTEAFF	TGTGCCAGTAGGCTGGACAGGGGGCCCACTGAAGCTTTCTTT
NA	TRBJ1-4	NA	TRBV6-5	CASSIRRGTNEKLFF	TGTGCCAGCAGTATTAGACGAGGCACTAATGAAAAACTGTTTTTT
NA	TRBJ1-4	TRBD1	TRBV19	CASRTQGANEKLFF	TGTGCCAGTAGAACACAGGGGGCGAATGAAAAACTGTTTTTT
NA	TRBJ1-2	NA	TRBV20-1	CSARGGYGYTF	TGCAGTGCTAGAGGCGGTTATGGCTACACCTTC
NA	TRBJ1-2	NA	TRBV5-4	CASSLVGQGGQYGYTF	TGTGCCAGCAGCTTGGTCGGTCAGGGAGGGCAATATGGCTACACCTTC
NA	TRBJ2-2	TRBD1	TRBV6-5	CASSTRTGNTGELFF	TGTGCCAGCAGTACCAGGACAGGGAACACCGGGGAGCTGTTTTTT